The following is a T cell receptor (beta chain) sequence with its context. Germline values: CDR1 LNHDA, CDR2 SQIVND (reference sequence). The CDR3 contains 14 residues. The germline V and J ends were trimmed by 3 bases and 0 bases, with 8 bases remaining between them. These data are taken from a study of blood T cells in healthy people across ages. A second PCR of 7 to 11 cycles used a sample-barcoded 5' primer and a J-beta primer mix. TCRdb reprocessed the 5' RACE reads via MiXCR and lists one record per CDR3 protein. In the table there are hundreds of thousands of distinct CDR3 sequences, around 25% of which are singletons. These same records also appear under a second study, on T cells of mothers and their children.

The sequenced sample was blood. The chain uses TRBV19 and TRBJ1-1, with no clear D. This TCR derives from a boy aged 5-17 years in good health. CDR3 residues: CASSMLQMNTEAFF. As DNA, the CDR3 is TGTGCCAGTAGTATGCTACAGATGAACACTGAAGCTTTCTTT.